This TCR beta chain was identified during a study of blood T cell repertoires in COVID-19. Per germline, CDR1 SGHTA and CDR2 FQGNSA. V was pared by 4 bases and J by 0 bases, with 2 bases of the junction left unmatched. CDR3 length: 14 residues. Authors' processing steps: The authors estimated nucleated cell counts from reference gene primer amplification. The assay was immunoSEQ multiplex PCR, and TCRdb's table has in-frame clones only and misses some. The V and J calls and clone size were taken over from that table, and D and trimming were inferred from the DNA. The data show over 130,000 clones, with 86% seen just once and less than 3.5% held by the top ten.

The clonotype originates from a man between 65 and 85 years old with acute or convalescent COVID-19. The chain combines TRBV7-2 with TRBJ1-1; 7 bases fit TRBD1. Source material: peripheral blood. The chain's CDR3 is CASSWGQLNTEAFF. CDR3 DNA sequence: TGTGCCAGCAGCTGGGGACAGTTGAACACTGAAGCTTTCTTT.